The source of this TCR beta chain is a study of T-cell memory formation after mild COVID-19 (dated by TCRdb to about 2021). With respect to the entire study: TCR sequence clusters from the two donors were found to be largely donor specific. In a couple of donors, T-cell clones that expanded and contracted after mild COVID-19 were tracked by sequencing TCRalpha and TCRbeta repertoires over time. The cohort was made up of two young adult volunteers, one female and one male, who were previously healthy. Here is what the overall study found, with its caveats: The study covered only a couple of mild cases, and larger cohorts including severe cases with pre-infection samples were considered necessary. Whether the second-wave clones peaking on day 37 were SARS-CoV-2 specific was not confirmed. Contracting CD4+ clones were found mainly in CM and EM memory subsets, while CD8+ clones were enriched in EMRA. Clones contracting from day 15 to 85 had balanced CD4/CD8 phenotypes, while a second wave expanding from day 15 to 37 was biased towards CD4+. Some responding clones were detected in pre-infection memory, suggesting pre-existing cross-reactive memory T cells joined the SARS-CoV-2 response.

The CDR3 runs 15 amino acids, cysteine and phenylalanine included. Just the 45-base CDR3 DNA is kept, in frame starting at base 1. The V and J ends are trimmed by 0 bases and 4 bases, leaving 12 bases between them. CDR1 and CDR2, per the germline V gene, are LGHNA and YSLEER. As for this clonotype: No cognate antigen has been identified for it. Within one base of it there is no much larger clone, and no base qualities were kept.

TCRdb shows the sequencer as Illumina NovaSeq 6000. TCRalpha and TCRbeta cDNA libraries were built by 5'RACE with constant-segment primers, adding sample barcodes and unique molecular identifiers. Trizol reagent was used to extract RNA from every sample. The libraries were amplified in two PCR steps, and the second step added a second sample barcode and Illumina TruSeq adapters. Libraries were sequenced on an Illumina NovaSeq with 2 x 150 bp paired-end reads. The original methods were these. Demultiplexing of reads and collapsing into UMI-guided consensus sequences were performed with migec v1.2.7. Using mixcr v2.1.11, UMI consensuses were aligned to TRA and TRB V and J templates and then assembled into clonotypes. Clonotypes were classified as expanded or contracted when called significant by both edgeR and NoisET, with noise models trained on biological replicates. edgeR calls used a false discovery rate-adjusted p below 0.01 and a log2 fold-change threshold of 1. As an exploratory analysis of dynamics, PCA with hierarchical clustering was applied to max-normalized trajectories of the 1000 most abundant clonotypes. The CD4 or CD8 phenotype of responding clones was assigned using the separately sequenced CD4+ and CD8+ repertoires. The public sequencing data were trimmed at Q25 with fastp and processed into clonotypes with MiXCR by TCRdb, which kept only in-frame beta chains. Every CDR3 protein is listed once, alongside the most common genes and DNA of its rows. What appears here as the V and J calls and clone size reflects TCRdb's work, not the paper's. This sample lists about 110,000 distinct CDR3 sequences; about a sixth were detected once. In total, the top ten clones hold more than 25% of the sample.

Ficoll-Paque density gradient centrifugation was the method used to isolate PBMCs. The sequence was obtained from an adult woman who had mild COVID-19 (a few samples of this study predate the infection). The sample titles of this study are shuffled in the database, so cell type and time point are left out; the donor was told from shared clones. The sequencing input was PBMCs or a T cell subset sorted from them (not recorded which). The chain couples TRBV4-3 to TRBJ1-2, with TRBD1 tentatively as D gene (5 bases match). The nucleotide sequence is given as TGCGCCAGCAGCCAAGAGATTCAGGGAGCCTATGGCTACACCTTC. The encoded protein is CASSQEIQGAYGYTF.